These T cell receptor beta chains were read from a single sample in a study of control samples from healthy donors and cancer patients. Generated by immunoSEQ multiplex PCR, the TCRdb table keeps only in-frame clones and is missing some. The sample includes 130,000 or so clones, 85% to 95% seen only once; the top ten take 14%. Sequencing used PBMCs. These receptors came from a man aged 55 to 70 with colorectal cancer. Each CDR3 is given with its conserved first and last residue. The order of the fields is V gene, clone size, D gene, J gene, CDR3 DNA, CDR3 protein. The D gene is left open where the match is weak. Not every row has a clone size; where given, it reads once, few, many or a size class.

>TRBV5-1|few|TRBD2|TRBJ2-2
TGCGCCAGCCATCGGTACCTGAGCGGGGGGGCCCCCGGGGAGCTGTTTTTT
CASHRYLSGGAPGELFF
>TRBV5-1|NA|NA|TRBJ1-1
TGCGCCAGCAGCCGCCCTGAAATGAACACTGAAGCTTTCTTT
CASSRPEMNTEAFF
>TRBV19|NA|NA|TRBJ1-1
TGTGCCAGTAGTTTACATACAGGGACGGACACTGAAGCTTTCTTT
CASSLHTGTDTEAFF
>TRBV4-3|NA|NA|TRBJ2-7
TGCGCCAGCAGCCAAGAAGGGGGTCCCCCCTACGAGCAGTACTTC
CASSQEGGPPYEQYF
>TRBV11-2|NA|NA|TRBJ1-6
TGTGCCAGCAGCAACTACCGGGACATTGGGTCACCCCTCCACTTT
CASSNYRDIGSPLHF
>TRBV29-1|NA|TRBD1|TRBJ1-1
TGCAGCGGGGGACAGGGGAACACTGAAGCTTTCTTT
CSGGQGNTEAFF
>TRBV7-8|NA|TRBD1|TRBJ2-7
TGTGCCAGCAGCTTGGACAGGGGATACGAGCAGTACTTC
CASSLDRGYEQYF
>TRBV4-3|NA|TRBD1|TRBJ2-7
TGCGCCAGCAGTCAAGATGGGGAGACAGGGGACGAGCAGTACTTC
CASSQDGETGDEQYF
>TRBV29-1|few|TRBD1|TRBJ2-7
TGCAGCGTCGGGACAGGGGAGGCCTACGAGCAGTACTTC
CSVGTGEAYEQYF
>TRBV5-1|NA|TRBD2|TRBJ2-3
TGCGCCAGCAGCCCCCAGCGGGGGGACCCCACAGATACGCAGTATTTT
CASSPQRGDPTDTQYF